The next 4 T cell receptor beta chains were all read from a single sample in a study of blood T cell repertoires in COVID-19. The table came from immunoSEQ multiplex PCR; TCRdb's copy has only in-frame clones and leaves some out. The sample has 150,000 to 200,000 clones, 70% to 85% seen once; the top ten hold about a fifth. Sequenced: peripheral blood. Receptors were obtained from a woman aged 80 or over with acute or convalescent COVID-19.

V is TRBV4-2 and J is TRBJ2-6; TRBD1 agrees at 7 bases. V lost 3 bases to trimming and J lost 1 base; unmatched junction nucleotides: 3. CDR1 is LGHNA, CDR2 YNFKEQ, per germline. The CDR3 covers 16 residues. In DNA, the CDR3 is TGTGCCAGCAGCCAGGAGACAGGGTCTGGGGCCAACGTCCTGACTTTC. This translates into CASSQETGSGANVLTF.

The chain has TRBV7-2 and TRBJ2-7; no reliable D call. The CDR3 has 14 amino acids. Germline-derived CDR1 and CDR2 are SGHTA and FQGNSA. Trimming took 4 bases from V and 1 from J, leaving 11 bases between them. CDR3 DNA sequence: TGTGCCAGCAGCTCGTCGACACGGTCCTACGAGCAGTACTTC. Translated: CASSSSTRSYEQYF. The entire variable domain, with the rest obtained from reference TRBV7-2 and TRBJ2-7, is as follows: GAGVSQSPSNKVTEKGKDVELRCDPISGHTALYWYRQSLGQGLEFLIYFQGNSAPDKSGLPSDRFSAERTGGSVSTLTIQRTQQEDSAVYLCASSSSTRSYEQYFGPGTRLTVT.

The chain couples TRBV18 to TRBJ2-4; possibly TRBD2 for D (6 bases). V was cut by 3 bases and J by 10 bases, with 19 bases left in between. From germline, CDR1 is KGHSH and CDR2 LQKENI. The CDR3 totals 15 residues. CDR3 sequence (DNA): TGTGCCAGCTCACCGGGGGACTCGCGGAAAGGTATTCAGTACTTC. Translating it yields CASSPGDSRKGIQYF. The full variable domain, completed using reference TRBV18 and TRBJ2-4, is NAGVMQNPRHLVRRRGQEARLRCSPMKGHSHVYWYRQLPEEGLKFMVYLQKENIIDESGMPKERFSAEFPKEGPSILRIQQVVRGDSAAYFCASSPGDSRKGIQYFGAGTRLSVL.

The rearrangement links TRBV5-1 to TRBJ2-3; TRBD2 aligns across 7 bases. The CDR3 is 14 amino acids. J was trimmed by 1 base and V by 10 bases; bases with no gene match: 9. The V gene's germline CDR1 is SGHRS and CDR2 YFSETQ. CDR3 bases: TGCGCCTCCGCAAGCCGGGAGGGCACAGATACGCAGTATTTT. The encoded protein is CASASREGTDTQYF.